This is a list of T cell receptor beta chains from one sample in a study of cytomegalovirus exposure and HLA in healthy donors. Data came from immunoSEQ multiplex PCR; TCRdb stores just in-frame clones and leaves some out. Of 150,000 to 200,000 clones listed, roughly 80% were seen once; the top ten hold about 2.4%. The source material was PBMCs. Receptors were obtained from a woman between 50 and 59 years old in good health and CMV-seropositive. Both conserved end residues are part of each CDR3. The order of the fields is clone size, D gene, V gene, J gene, CDR3 protein, CDR3 DNA. D genes are given only for firm matches. For some rows the clone size is stated as once, few or many, or as a class when expanded; others skip it.

.	TRBD1	TRBV2	TRBJ1-1	CASSTGGRTEAFF	TGTGCCAGCAGTACAGGGGGCCGAACTGAAGCTTTCTTT
.	TRBD1	TRBV7-9	TRBJ2-7	CASSFRDRGMGYEQYF	TGTGCCAGCAGCTTCCGGGACAGGGGAATGGGGTACGAGCAGTACTTC
.	TRBD1	TRBV18	TRBJ1-2	CASSPGTATFWYGYTF	TGTGCCAGCTCACCGGGGACAGCCACCTTCTGGTATGGCTACACCTTC
.	.	TRBV6-1	TRBJ1-2	CASSDTGNYGYTF	TGTGCCAGCAGTGACACAGGGAACTATGGCTACACCTTC
.	TRBD1	TRBV15	TRBJ1-1	CATSRWGQAGTEAFF	TGTGCCACCAGCAGATGGGGACAGGCGGGCACTGAAGCTTTCTTT
.	TRBD2	TRBV7-8	TRBJ2-5	CASSSSGGAGVRETQYF	TGTGCCAGCAGTTCTAGCGGGGGGGCGGGGGTTCGGGAGACCCAGTACTTC
.	.	TRBV7-8	TRBJ2-3	CASSPRGASTDTQYF	TGTGCCAGCAGCCCTCGGGGGGCCAGCACAGATACGCAGTATTTT
.	.	TRBV10-1	TRBJ1-1	CASLGGDLDTEAFF	TGCGCCAGCCTCGGGGGGGACTTGGACACTGAAGCTTTCTTT
.	TRBD2	TRBV7-9	TRBJ2-5	CASSLDPAGNWETQYF	TGTGCCAGCAGCTTAGATCCAGCGGGGAACTGGGAGACCCAGTACTTC
once	TRBD1	TRBV7-9	TRBJ2-7	CASSSRDRVFEQYF	TGTGCCAGCAGCTCCCGGGACAGGGTCTTCGAGCAGTACTTC
few	TRBD2	TRBV5-4	TRBJ2-2	CASRSGLAVNTGELFF	TGTGCCAGCAGATCCGGACTAGCGGTGAACACCGGGGAGCTGTTTTTT
once	.	TRBV27	TRBJ2-3	CASSSYSLDTQYF	TGTGCCAGCAGTTCTTATAGCCTAGATACGCAGTATTTT
.	.	TRBV5-7	TRBJ1-1	CASSLPGSGTEAFF	TGTGCCAGCAGTTTACCGGGGAGCGGCACTGAAGCTTTCTTT
.	TRBD1	TRBV5-4	TRBJ2-3	CASSSTGGRTDTQYF	TGTGCCAGCAGCTCAACAGGGGGCAGGACAGATACGCAGTATTTT
.	.	TRBV6-6	TRBJ1-6	CASSYPDWNSPLHF	TGTGCCAGCAGTTACCCCGACTGGAATTCACCCCTCCACTTT
.	TRBD2	TRBV9	TRBJ2-2	CASSVVSGGPGELFF	TGTGCCAGCAGCGTAGTTAGCGGGGGGCCCGGGGAGCTGTTTTTT
.	TRBD1	TRBV6-1	TRBJ2-2	CASTADRGHFGELFF	TGTGCCAGCACCGCGGACAGGGGGCATTTCGGGGAGCTGTTTTTT
once	TRBD1	TRBV2	TRBJ1-1	CASSASGGTEAFF	TGTGCCAGCAGCGCGTCAGGGGGCACTGAAGCTTTCTTT
.	TRBD2	TRBV10-3	TRBJ2-3	CAIGGGPTDTQYF	TGTGCCATCGGGGGGGGACCCACAGATACGCAGTATTTT
.	TRBD2	TRBV2	TRBJ2-3	CASSGRAGGTDTQYF	TGTGCCAGCAGTGGTAGAGCGGGGGGGACAGATACGCAGTATTTT
few	.	TRBV2	TRBJ1-1	CASRLQGRSEAFF	TGTGCCAGCAGATTACAGGGTAGGAGTGAAGCTTTCTTT
.	.	TRBV28	TRBJ2-5	CASSLIQETQYF	TGTGCCAGCAGTTTAATACAAGAGACCCAGTACTTC
.	TRBD1	TRBV29-1	TRBJ2-5	CSVEGQGGYERTQYF	TGCAGCGTTGAGGGACAGGGGGGATATGAGAGGACCCAGTACTTC
.	.	TRBV7-9	TRBJ1-1	CASSLGAGGIEAFF	TGTGCCAGCAGCTTAGGGGCGGGGGGCATTGAAGCTTTCTTT
few	.	TRBV29-1	TRBJ1-5	CSVGPQGREAPQHF	TGTAGCGTTGGGCCCCAGGGGAGGGAGGCGCCCCAGCATTTT
.	.	TRBV5-1	TRBJ2-2	CASSVDQAGTGELFF	TGCGCCAGCAGCGTGGACCAGGCGGGCACCGGGGAGCTGTTTTTT
.	TRBD1	TRBV9	TRBJ2-2	CASSVVMGQGARGELFF	TGTGCCAGCAGCGTAGTAATGGGACAGGGGGCTCGCGGGGAGCTGTTTTTT
.	.	TRBV28	TRBJ2-6	CASSSTGRTGANVLTF	TGTGCCAGCAGTTCCACAGGACGGACTGGGGCCAACGTCCTGACTTTC
once	.	TRBV6-4	TRBJ1-2	CASSEARGGYRSYGYTF	TGTGCCAGCAGTGAAGCTCGGGGGGGGTACAGGTCCTATGGCTACACCTTC
few	.	TRBV5-6	TRBJ2-5	CASRSRYRVVQETQYF	TGTGCCAGCAGGTCACGCTACAGGGTAGTCCAAGAGACCCAGTACTTC
.	.	TRBV21-1	TRBJ2-7	CASSKEGQGLREQYF	TGTGCCAGCAGCAAAGAAGGACAGGGGCTTCGAGAGCAGTACTTC
.	TRBD1	TRBV6-5	TRBJ2-3	CASSASGQGADTQYF	TGTGCCAGCAGTGCCTCTGGACAGGGAGCAGATACGCAGTATTTT
.	.	TRBV4-1	TRBJ1-5	CASSQEGGAHSNQPQHF	TGCGCCAGCAGCCAAGAGGGTGGGGCTCATAGCAATCAGCCCCAGCATTTT
few	.	TRBV19	TRBJ1-3	CASSITDLGNTIYF	TGTGCCAGTAGTATAACAGATCTCGGAAACACCATATATTTT
.	.	TRBV6-5	TRBJ2-7	CASRQTGVGAYEQYF	TGTGCCAGCAGGCAAACAGGCGTAGGGGCCTACGAGCAGTACTTC
.	TRBD2	TRBV5-1	TRBJ2-4	CASSLAGTSGGAGNIQYF	TGCGCCAGCAGCTTGGCCGGGACTAGCGGGGGGGCCGGAAACATTCAGTACTTC
.	TRBD2	TRBV7-9	TRBJ2-1	CASSLNGGGNEQFF	TGTGCCAGCAGCTTAAACGGGGGGGGGAATGAGCAGTTCTTC
.	.	TRBV14	TRBJ2-4	CASSLIPENIQYF	TGTGCCAGCAGCCTCATTCCAGAAAACATTCAGTACTTC
.	.	TRBV15	TRBJ2-1	CATSPGGYNEQFF	TGTGCCACCAGTCCAGGAGGATACAATGAGCAGTTCTTC
.	TRBD2	TRBV6-6	TRBJ2-1	CASSPGTSPNEQFF	TGTGCCAGCAGTCCCGGGACTAGCCCCAATGAGCAGTTCTTC